This T cell receptor (beta chain) was identified during a study of T-cell reconstitution after alpha-beta-depleted transplantation in children. For TCRbeta, the library was prepared with unique molecular identifiers. From the PCR reads, TCRdb called clonotypes with MiXCR, one entry per CDR3 protein. The top ten hold 3.3% of the sample, which has about 540,000 distinct CDR3 sequences, about 17% seen once. V lost 2 bases and J 0 bases, leaving 2 bases between the germline ends. Per germline, CDR1 MGHRA and CDR2 YSYEKL. CDR3 length: 14 residues. This chain connects TRBV4-1 to TRBJ2-6, with no clear D. The starting material was PBMCs from the stem cell graft donor, obtained from the stem cell graft. This TCR derives from a human donor who donated a stem cell graft to a child with acute lymphoblastic leukemia. CDR3 sequence: CASSQNSGANVLTF. The DNA for the CDR3 is TGCGCCAGCAGCCAAAACTCTGGGGCCAACGTCCTGACTTTC.